Below, 27 T cell receptor beta chains from the same sample are listed, as sequenced in a study of blood T cells in healthy people across ages. A sample-barcoded 5' primer and a J-beta primer mix were used in a second PCR of roughly 7 to 11 cycles. TCRdb reprocessed the 5' RACE reads via MiXCR and lists one record per CDR3 protein. The repertoire includes hundreds of thousands of distinct CDR3 sequences, about 42% of them detected once, and around 21% sits in the top ten. The sample was blood. The receptor source for this set is a man aged 55-75 years in good health.

This clonotype occurred a few times. The J gene is TRBJ1-2, the V gene TRBV30, with a tentative D call TRBD1 (5 bases). The V gene lost 3 bases and the J gene lost 2 bases, with 7 bases spanning the gap. This CDR3 comprises 12 residues. The germline V gene encodes CDR1 GTSNPN and CDR2 SVGIG (reference sequence). The CDR3 loop reads CAWRQVNYGYTF. DNA of the CDR3: TGTGCCTGGAGACAGGTGAACTATGGCTACACCTTC. The variable domain in full, with the rest retrieved from reference TRBV30 and TRBJ1-2, is SQTIHQWPATLVQPVGSPLSLECTVEGTSNPNLYWYRQAAGRGLQLLFYSVGIGQISSEVPQNLSASRPQDRQFILSSKKLLLSDSGFYLCAWRQVNYGYTFGSGTRLTVV.

V gene TRBV12-5 combines with J gene TRBJ2-7; possible D gene TRBD1, 5 bases. The CDR3 covers 15 residues. CDR1 and CDR2 (germline): LGHNT, FRNRAP. The DNA for the CDR3 is TGTGCCATCCTTGGTGTACAGGCGAGCTCCTACGAGCAGTACTTC. It is translated as CAILGVQASSYEQYF.

In its sample, this clonotype was seen a few times. V and J are TRBV6-2 or TRBV6-3 and TRBJ2-4; the match to TRBD2 covers 7 bases. This CDR3 region has 13 residues. J gave up 3 bases and V 7 bases, and 3 bases lay outside the gene matches. The germline V gene has CDR1 MNHEY and CDR2 SVGEGT. Here the CDR3 DNA reads TGTGCCAGCACCCCGGGAGGCAAAAACATTCAGTACTTC. This encodes CASTPGGKNIQYF.

The genes are TRBV6-2 or TRBV6-3 and TRBJ2-5; the match to TRBD1 covers 9 bases. The germline gives CDR1 MNHEY, CDR2 SVGEGT. The CDR3 totals 14 residues. V trimming: 7 bases; J trimming: 6 bases; junction bases outside the gene matches: 9. CDR3 sequence: CASNIGQGIKTQYF. The DNA of the CDR3 is TGTGCCAGCAACATAGGACAGGGGATAAAGACCCAGTACTTC.

The genes are TRBV28 and TRBJ2-1, with D unresolved. The CDR3 contains 14 residues. Deletions cut 6 bases from V and 2 bases from J, with 11 bases between. The germline V gene has CDR1 MDHEN and CDR2 SYDVKM. Here the CDR3 reads CASRLAGTYNEQFF. The CDR3 DNA is TGTGCCAGCAGGTTGGCCGGAACCTACAATGAGCAGTTCTTC.

The rearrangement joins TRBV12-3 or TRBV12-4 to TRBJ2-1; 8 bases line up with TRBD1. V lost 5 bases, J lost 13 bases, and 13 bases stayed unmatched. This CDR3 comprises 14 residues. The CDR3 loop is CASSVDTGGRTQFF. CDR3 nucleotides: TGTGCCAGCAGTGTAGATACAGGGGGAAGGACCCAGTTCTTC.

This clonotype was counted a single time. The J gene is TRBJ1-5, the V gene TRBV6-6; D ambiguous. This CDR3 is built from 13 residues. Germline V lookup: CDR1 MNHNY, CDR2 SVGAGI (reference sequence). The V and J ends lost 5 bases and 6 bases respectively, with 11 bases between them. The CDR3 sequence: CASSPAAVQPQHF. In nucleotides, the CDR3 is TGTGCCAGCAGTCCCGCCGCGGTTCAGCCCCAGCATTTT.

V usage is TRBV7-9 and J usage is TRBJ2-7; 9 bases are a match to TRBD1. The CDR3 is 14 amino acids. Trimming removed 5 bases from V and 2 bases from J; junction bases left unmatched: 4. Germline V gene sequence: CDR1 SEHNR, CDR2 FQNEAQ (reference sequence). CDR3 sequence reads: CASSGQGIAYEQYF. The CDR3 nucleotides read TGTGCCAGCAGCGGACAGGGGATTGCCTACGAGCAGTACTTC. Based on the CDR3 plus reference TRBV7-9 and TRBJ2-7, the full variable domain is DTGVSQNPRHKITKRGQNVTFRCDPISEHNRLYWYRQTLGQGPEFLTYFQNEAQLEKSRLLSDRFSAERPKGSFSTLEIQRTEQGDSAMYLCASSGQGIAYEQYFGPGTRLTVT.

The V gene is TRBV6-2 or TRBV6-3, the J gene TRBJ2-1; 12 bases are shared with TRBD2. The V gene end was trimmed by 6 bases and the J gene end by 9 bases; junction bases not matched to a gene: 9. The germline CDR1 and CDR2 sequences are MNHEY and SVGEGT. The CDR3 loop spans 15 amino acids. The CDR3 sequence: CASSVLAGGSIEQFF. The CDR3 coding sequence is TGTGCCAGCAGCGTACTAGCGGGGGGCTCTATTGAGCAGTTCTTC.

This chain uses TRBV7-9 with TRBJ2-1, with D perhaps matching TRBD2 (5 bases). In germline, CDR1 is SEHNR, CDR2 FQNEAQ (reference sequence). V gave up 4 bases and J gave up 14 bases, with 18 bases separating them. This CDR3 is built from 13 residues. DNA for the CDR3: TGTGCCAGCAGCTCCCCTCCGAACCCGGGGAAGTTCTTC. This translates into CASSSPPNPGKFF.

This rearrangement joins TRBV20-1 to TRBJ2-4; 9 nucleotides line up with TRBD2. The end of the DNA fits TRBJ2-5 better, so the J call may be wrong. CDR3 length: 16 residues. The germline CDR1 and CDR2 sequences are DFQATT and SNEGSKA (reference sequence). In DNA form, the CDR3 reads TGCAGTGCTAGAGACTGGGGGCGGGGGGGCAGTGAGACCCAGTACTTC. Residues: CSARDWGRGGSETQYF.

The V and J genes are TRBV20-1 and TRBJ2-3; D unresolved. Germline CDR1 DFQATT, CDR2 SNEGSKA (reference sequence). The V and J ends lost 7 bases and 8 bases respectively, with 13 bases between them. The CDR3 spans 11 residues. CDR3 sequence: CSVRDLPTQYF. DNA of the CDR3: TGCAGTGTAAGAGACTTACCTACGCAGTATTTT.

A remark on this clonotype: A read error may account for a junction end that differs from germline. The chain recombines TRBV15 with TRBJ2-6; 7 nucleotides align to TRBD1. Germline V lookup: CDR1 LNHNV, CDR2 YYDKDF (reference sequence). CDR3 length: 14 residues. The CDR3 bases are TGTGCCACCAGCAGAGTGGGGGACAGCAACGTCCTGAATTTC. Its translation is CATSRVGDSNVLNF.

This clonotype appeared many times. The chain links TRBV7-2 to TRBJ2-1; 8 bases match TRBD2. The CDR3 is 16 amino acids. Germline-derived CDR1 and CDR2 are SGHTA and FQGNSA. Trimming at V came to 5 bases and at J to 0 bases, leaving 6 bases not matched to a gene. CDR3 nucleotide sequence: TGTGCCAGCAGCCGGACCGGGACTAGCTCCTACAATGAGCAGTTCTTC. Translation gives CASSRTGTSSYNEQFF.

A remark on this clonotype: Its ends do not fully match the called genes, so a read error is possible. The chain employs TRBV7-4 and TRBJ2-1, with 8 bases lining up with TRBD1. Germline assignment: CDR1 SGHVT and CDR2 SQSDAQ. This CDR3 is built from 14 residues. The CDR3 here is CASSLGAWDRSVFF. CDR3 DNA: TGTGCCAGCAGTTTAGGAGCGTGGGACAGGTCGGTGTTCTTC.

V is TRBV5-1 and J is TRBJ2-2; tentatively, D is TRBD2 (6 bases). Germline lookup yields CDR1 SGHRS and CDR2 YFSETQ. Trimming took 4 bases from V and 0 from J, leaving 13 bases between them. This CDR3 spans 16 amino acids. CDR3 amino acids: CASSHLGLTNTGELFF. CDR3 bases: TGCGCCAGCAGCCATCTTGGACTAACGAACACCGGGGAGCTGTTTTTT.

The J gene is TRBJ2-2, the V gene TRBV5-1, with TRBD1 identical over 10 bases. The germline V gene encodes CDR1 SGHRS and CDR2 YFSETQ. J was trimmed by 3 bases and V by 4 bases; bases with no gene match: 3. This CDR3 has 15 residues. The CDR3 region is CASSLGTGDTGELFF. CDR3 nucleotide sequence: TGCGCCAGCAGCCTAGGGACAGGGGACACCGGGGAGCTGTTTTTT.

The chain recombines TRBV2 with TRBJ2-3, with TRBD2 matching over 7 bases. Trimming removed 0 bases from V and 14 bases from J; junction bases left unmatched: 23. CDR1 is SNHLY, CDR2 FYNNEI, per germline. The CDR3 sequence is 18 residues long. CDR3 amino acids: CASSEALGGRTENRYAYF. In nucleotides, the CDR3 is TGTGCCAGCAGTGAAGCGCTGGGCGGGAGAACCGAGAACAGATACGCGTATTTT.

The chain is built from TRBV4-3 and TRBJ2-7, with D perhaps matching TRBD1 (6 bases). CDR3 length: 15 amino acids. From germline, CDR1 is LGHNA and CDR2 YSLEER. The CDR3 DNA sequence: TGCGTTAGTAGCCAAGATAAGACAGGAGGCTACGAGCAGTACTTC. Residues: CVSSQDKTGGYEQYF.

The V call is TRBV7-3, the J call TRBJ2-5; perhaps TRBD2 as D (6 bases). The germline V gene encodes CDR1 SGHTA and CDR2 FQGTGA. Trimming cost V 4 bases and J 8 bases, with 14 bases left between them. CDR3 length: 13 amino acids. This CDR3 is CASSSSWAGTQYF. CDR3 sequence (DNA): TGTGCCAGCAGCTCAAGCTGGGCGGGAACCCAGTACTTC.

This clonotype was detected a few times. The chain joins TRBV28 to TRBJ2-1; D possibly uses TRBD1 or TRBD2 (5 bases each). The J call is in doubt because the DNA end fits TRBJ2-7 better. The CDR3 sequence is 16 residues long. Germline CDR1 is MDHEN and CDR2 is SYDVKM. The CDR3 here is CASSLAGTGSYNEQYF. The CDR3, as DNA: TGTGCCAGCAGTTTAGCCGGGACCGGGTCCTACAATGAGCAGTACTTC.

A note on this clonotype: A read error is likely, as this CDR3 ends without the conserved phenylalanine or tryptophan. The V gene is TRBV10-3, the J gene TRBJ2-1; no clear D gene. The CDR3 is made up of 13 amino acids. Germline V gives CDR1 ENHRY, CDR2 SYGVKD. The V end lost 2 bases, the J end lost 3 bases, and 5 bases lay between the germline ends. CDR3 amino acids: CAISERSYNEQFL. The CDR3 DNA reads as TGTGCCATCAGTGAGCGAAGCTACAATGAGCAGTTCTTA.

This clonotype occurred many times. The rearrangement uses TRBV11-3 and TRBJ2-7, with 7 nucleotides matching TRBD1. The length of the CDR3 is 15 residues. Germline V lookup: CDR1 SGHNT, CDR2 YENEEA. J gave up 2 bases and V 5 bases, and 9 bases lay outside the gene matches. The DNA for the CDR3 is TGTGCCAGCAGCCTGGGACAGTTAAGTCCCTACGAGCAGTACTTC. It yields the protein CASSLGQLSPYEQYF.

This clonotype was detected a few times. V usage is TRBV7-2 and J usage is TRBJ2-2; D not resolved. The CDR3 contains 13 residues. Germline values: CDR1 SGHTA, CDR2 FQGNSA. The V end was cut by 0 bases, the J end by 7 bases, with 6 bases between. The CDR3: CASSLASNGELFF. The CDR3 DNA sequence: TGTGCCAGCAGCTTAGCGTCGAACGGGGAGCTGTTTTTT.

This clonotype was counted only a few times. V gene TRBV12-3 or TRBV12-4 combines with J gene TRBJ2-1; maybe TRBD1 (5 bases). The germline V and J ends were trimmed by 5 bases and 0 bases, with 14 bases remaining between them. CDR3 size: 16 residues. In nucleotides, the CDR3 is TGTGCCAGCAGTAAAAGACAGACGAGCTCCTACAATGAGCAGTTCTTC. Encoded protein: CASSKRQTSSYNEQFF.

J is TRBJ1-5 and V is TRBV20-1; TRBD1 matches at 7 bases. Looked up from germline, CDR1 is DFQATT and CDR2 is SNEGSKA (reference sequence). The CDR3 length is 13 residues. Trimming took 3 bases from V and 7 from J; bases not matched to a gene: 6. DNA for the CDR3: TGCAGTGCTAGGGACAGGACAGAGCAGCCCCAGCATTTT. Amino acids: CSARDRTEQPQHF.

The chain combines TRBV10-3 with TRBJ1-6, with a possible D match to TRBD1 (5 bases). The length of the CDR3 is 16 residues. V was cut by 2 bases and J by 5 bases, with 13 bases left in between. CDR1 and CDR2 (germline): ENHRY, SYGVKD. The CDR3 DNA sequence: TGTGCCATCAGTGAGGCCGGGACGGGGAATAATTCACCCCTCCACTTT. Its protein product is CAISEAGTGNNSPLHF.